The source of this T cell receptor beta chain is a study of T cells in Graves' hyperthyroidism and ophthalmopathy. Study in general: Blood from the periphery was taken at initial diagnosis, before any treatment. Findings and caveats of the study: Ophthalmopathy onset followed model prediction by a median approximately 7 months. Appearing also in blood were most of the thyroid clonotypes expanded above 0.001.

Graves' hyperthyroidism was deemed stable absent ophthalmopathy progression within 18 months. The CDR3 is made up of 14 amino acids. Germline values: CDR1 MDHEN, CDR2 SYDVKM. The V end was cut by 7 bases, the J end by 0 bases, with 12 bases between. From RNA transcripts, TCR beta CDR3 regions were amplified. The HTBI primer set drove a first-round RT-PCR of the TCR CDR3. TCRdb redid the calling of the multiplex PCR reads with MiXCR, one entry per CDR3 protein. Among roughly 380,000 distinct CDR3 sequences listed, roughly 13% were seen once. The sample holds many counts of this clonotype. Its specificity is not known.

The sequence was obtained from a woman aged 18-29 years with Graves' hyperthyroidism. Material: blood. The chain has TRBV28 and TRBJ1-2, with D unresolved. For the CDR3, the DNA is TGTGCCAGCACTAATACAAGGTCTAACTATGGCTACACCTTC. Encoded protein: CASTNTRSNYGYTF.